The rows below give T cell receptor beta chains drawn from one sample of a study of cytomegalovirus exposure and HLA in healthy donors. This table comes from immunoSEQ multiplex PCR, and its TCRdb copy is limited to in-frame clones, with some not included. The table has 150,000 to 200,000 clones, 70% to 80% seen once; the top ten hold approximately 2.4%. Sequenced sample: PBMCs. These TCRs come from a woman aged 45-65 years in good health and CMV-seronegative. CDR3s include the opening cysteine and the closing phenylalanine or tryptophan. D genes are given only for firm matches. For some rows the clone size is stated as once, few or many, or as a class when expanded; others skip it.

cdr3_length,j_call,v_call,d_call,clone_size,cdr3_aa,cdr3_nt
12,TRBJ1-1,TRBV7-9,.,.,CASSFGQFEAFF,TGTGCCAGCAGCTTCGGACAGTTTGAAGCTTTCTTT
13,TRBJ2-7,TRBV6-5,TRBD1,few,CASSPGQVLEQYF,TGTGCCAGCAGTCCTGGACAGGTCCTCGAGCAGTACTTC
14,TRBJ1-6,TRBV13,.,few,CASSVFRSNSPLHF,TGTGCCAGCAGTGTATTCCGGAGTAATTCACCCCTCCACTTT
12,TRBJ1-1,TRBV11-2,.,once,CASSRNRVFTFF,TGTGCCAGCAGCCGTAACAGGGTCTTCACTTTCTTT
14,TRBJ2-3,TRBV27,.,once,CASSFSRSTDTQYF,TGTGCCAGCAGTTTCTCGAGAAGCACAGATACGCAGTATTTT
15,TRBJ2-1,TRBV9,TRBD2,.,CASSVADGRGNEQFF,TGTGCCAGCAGCGTAGCTGACGGGAGGGGAAATGAGCAGTTCTTC
14,TRBJ1-3,TRBV4-3,.,.,CASSQQEGRDTIYF,TGCGCCAGCAGCCAACAGGAGGGCCGGGACACCATATATTTT
11,TRBJ2-3,TRBV2,.,.,CATPGEDTQYF,TGTGCCACCCCCGGTGAAGATACGCAGTATTTT
14,TRBJ1-5,TRBV18,.,.,CASSLGQSNQPQHF,TGTGCCAGTTCTCTTGGACAGAGCAATCAGCCCCAGCATTTT
13,TRBJ1-3,TRBV19,TRBD1,.,CASTGTGVDTIYF,TGTGCCAGTACCGGGACAGGGGTAGACACCATATATTTT
15,TRBJ2-2,TRBV5-1,.,.,CASSLIQGNTGELFF,TGCGCCAGCAGCCTTATCCAGGGGAACACCGGGGAGCTGTTTTTT
16,TRBJ2-2,TRBV5-1,.,.,CASSSGFAAGTGELFF,TGCGCCAGCAGCTCGGGTTTTGCTGCGGGCACCGGGGAGCTGTTTTTT
10,TRBJ2-3,TRBV20-1,.,.,CSASLDTQYF,TGCAGTGCAAGCTTAGATACGCAGTATTTT
15,TRBJ2-1,TRBV10-2,TRBD2,few,CASSEVAGVANEQFF,TGCGCCAGCAGTGAGGTAGCGGGGGTGGCGAATGAGCAGTTCTTC